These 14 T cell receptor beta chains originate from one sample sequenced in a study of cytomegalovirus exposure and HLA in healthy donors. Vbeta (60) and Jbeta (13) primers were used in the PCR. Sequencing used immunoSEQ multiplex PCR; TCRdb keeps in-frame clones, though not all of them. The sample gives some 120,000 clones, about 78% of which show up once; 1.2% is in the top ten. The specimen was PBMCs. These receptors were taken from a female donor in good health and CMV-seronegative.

CDR3 loop: CASSKGQGPASGANVLTF. The CDR3 DNA reads as TGCGCCAGCAGCAAGGGACAGGGGCCCGCCTCTGGGGCCAACGTCCTGACTTTC. The gene calls are TRBV5-1 and TRBJ2-6; 10 nucleotides align to TRBD1. J lost 0 bases, V lost 4 bases, and 7 bases had no gene match. This CDR3 has 18 residues. Per germline, CDR1 SGHRS and CDR2 YFSETQ.

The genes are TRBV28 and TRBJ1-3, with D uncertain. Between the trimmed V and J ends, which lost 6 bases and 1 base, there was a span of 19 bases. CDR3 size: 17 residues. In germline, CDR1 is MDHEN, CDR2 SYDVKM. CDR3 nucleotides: TGTGCCAGCAGCCCAGGTCCCGTCGGCAGATCTGGAAACACCATATATTTT. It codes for CASSPGPVGRSGNTIYF. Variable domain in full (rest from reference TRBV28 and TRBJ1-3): DVKVTQSSRYLVKRTGEKVFLECVQDMDHENMFWYRQDPGLGLRLIYFSYDVKMKEKGDIPEGYSVSREKKERFSLILESASTNQTSMYLCASSPGPVGRSGNTIYFGEGSWLTVV.

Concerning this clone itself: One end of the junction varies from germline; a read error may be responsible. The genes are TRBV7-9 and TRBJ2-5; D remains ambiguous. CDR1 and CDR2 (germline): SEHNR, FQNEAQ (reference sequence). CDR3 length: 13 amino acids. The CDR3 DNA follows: TGTTCCAGCTCCGTGGCAGTGCAAGAGACCCAGTACTTC. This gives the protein CSSSVAVQETQYF.

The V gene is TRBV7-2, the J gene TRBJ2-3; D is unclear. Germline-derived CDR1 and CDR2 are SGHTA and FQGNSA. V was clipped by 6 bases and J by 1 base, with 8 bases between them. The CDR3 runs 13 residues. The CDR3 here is CASSFPGTDTQYF. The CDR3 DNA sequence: TGTGCCAGCAGTTTCCCGGGCACAGATACGCAGTATTTT. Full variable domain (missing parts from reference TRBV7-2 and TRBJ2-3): GAGVSQSPSNKVTEKGKDVELRCDPISGHTALYWYRQSLGQGLEFLIYFQGNSAPDKSGLPSDRFSAERTGGSVSTLTIQRTQQEDSAVYLCASSFPGTDTQYFGPGTRLTVL.

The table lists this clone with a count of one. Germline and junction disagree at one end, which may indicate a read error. CDR3 sequence reads: CSSSLSGQHQETQYF. For the CDR3, the DNA is TGTTCCAGCAGCTTATCAGGGCAGCACCAAGAGACCCAGTACTTC. The chain joins TRBV7-9 to TRBJ2-5, with TRBD1 as a possible D gene (5 bases). The germline V gene has CDR1 SEHNR and CDR2 FQNEAQ (reference sequence). The CDR3 contains 15 residues.

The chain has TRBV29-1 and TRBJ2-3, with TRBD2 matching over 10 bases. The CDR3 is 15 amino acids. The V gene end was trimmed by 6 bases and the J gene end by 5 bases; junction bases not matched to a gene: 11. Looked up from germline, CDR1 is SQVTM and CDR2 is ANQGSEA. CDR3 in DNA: TGCAGCGTCGACCCGGGACTAGCGAATGTAGATACGCAGTATTTT. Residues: CSVDPGLANVDTQYF.

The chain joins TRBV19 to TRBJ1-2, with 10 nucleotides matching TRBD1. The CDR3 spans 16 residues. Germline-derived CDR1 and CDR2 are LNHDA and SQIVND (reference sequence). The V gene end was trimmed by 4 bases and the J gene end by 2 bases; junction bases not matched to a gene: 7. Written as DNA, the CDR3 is TGTGCCAGTAGTAACCGGGACAGGGGACTGAACTATGGCTACACCTTC. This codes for CASSNRDRGLNYGYTF.

The CDR3 coding sequence is TGTGCCAGCAGCCCGGTCGGCAATTCGGGAGGTGAGCAGTTCTTC. Translated: CASSPVGNSGGEQFF. The V call is TRBV5-5, the J call TRBJ2-1; 7 nucleotides agree with TRBD2. CDR3 length: 15 amino acids. V dropped 4 bases and J dropped 9; count of bases not matched to a gene: 13. Germline CDR1 is SGHKS and CDR2 is YYEKEE (reference sequence).

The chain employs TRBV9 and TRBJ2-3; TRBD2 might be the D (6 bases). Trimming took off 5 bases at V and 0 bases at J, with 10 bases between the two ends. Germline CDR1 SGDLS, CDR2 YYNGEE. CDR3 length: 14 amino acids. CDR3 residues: CASRGGASTDTQYF. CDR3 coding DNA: TGTGCCAGCAGGGGCGGGGCTAGCACAGATACGCAGTATTTT.

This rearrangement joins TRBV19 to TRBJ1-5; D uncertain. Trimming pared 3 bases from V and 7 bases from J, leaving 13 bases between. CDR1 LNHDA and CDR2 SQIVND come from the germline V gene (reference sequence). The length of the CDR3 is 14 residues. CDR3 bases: TGTGCCAGTAGTATTGGGTCGGGGAACCAGCCCCAGCATTTT. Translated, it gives CASSIGSGNQPQHF.

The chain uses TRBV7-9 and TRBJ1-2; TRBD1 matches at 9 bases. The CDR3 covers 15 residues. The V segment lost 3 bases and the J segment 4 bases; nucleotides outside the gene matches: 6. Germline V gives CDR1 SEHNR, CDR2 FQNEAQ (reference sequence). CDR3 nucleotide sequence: TGTGCCAGCAGCTTGGGGACAGGGACTGCCTATGGCTACACCTTC. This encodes CASSLGTGTAYGYTF.

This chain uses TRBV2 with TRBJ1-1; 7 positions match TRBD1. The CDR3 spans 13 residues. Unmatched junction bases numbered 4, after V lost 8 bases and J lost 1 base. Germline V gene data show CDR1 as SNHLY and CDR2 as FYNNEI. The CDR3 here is CASDRQGNTEAFF. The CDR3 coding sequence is TGTGCCAGCGACAGACAGGGGAACACTGAAGCTTTCTTT.

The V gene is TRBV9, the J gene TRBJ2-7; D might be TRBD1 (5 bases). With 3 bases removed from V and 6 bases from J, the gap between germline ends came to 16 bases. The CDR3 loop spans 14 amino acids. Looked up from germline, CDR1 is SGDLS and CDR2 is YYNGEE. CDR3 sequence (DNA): TGTGCCAGCAGCGCCGACAGTTGGGCCTCCGAGCAGTACTTC. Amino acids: CASSADSWASEQYF.

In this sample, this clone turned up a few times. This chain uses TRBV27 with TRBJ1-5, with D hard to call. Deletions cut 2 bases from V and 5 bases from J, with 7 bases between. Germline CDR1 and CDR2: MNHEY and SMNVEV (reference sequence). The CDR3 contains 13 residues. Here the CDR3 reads CASSLRGYQPQHF. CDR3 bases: TGTGCCAGCAGTTTACGGGGTTATCAGCCCCAGCATTTT.